The subject of this entry is one T cell receptor beta chain. Trimming stripped 4 bases from V and 3 bases from J, with 8 bases between. Germline CDR1 SGHRS, CDR2 YFSETQ. There are 12 residues in the CDR3. Repertoires were generated with immunoSEQ multiplex PCR, while TCRdb's copy carries only in-frame clones and drops some. The data hold 760,000 or so clones, with approximately 96% observed a single time. This sample was included in a study of shared clonotypes between healthy human individuals. The naive CD8 fraction comprised CD45RO-negative cells positively selected for CCR7 and excluded terminally differentiated effector memory CD45RA+ cells.

The V gene is TRBV5-1, the J gene TRBJ2-7; D remains ambiguous. The specimen was naive CD8+ T cells sorted from blood. The clonotype was recovered from a man aged 25 to 45 in good health. The CDR3 region has the DNA TGCGCCAGCAGCGAATCGTACTACGAGCAGTACTTC. Its translation is CASSESYYEQYF.